Detailed here is one T cell receptor beta chain. As yet, its antigen is unknown. Using a J-beta primer mix together with a sample-barcoded 5' primer, a second PCR was run for about 7 to 12 cycles. TCRdb ran MiXCR on the 5' RACE reads and lists one entry per CDR3 protein. This table has approximately 780,000 distinct CDR3 sequences, approximately 24% appearing once. CDR3 length equals 18 residues. V was trimmed by 5 bases and J by 5 bases, leaving 25 bases between them. Per germline, CDR1 SGHTA and CDR2 FQGNSA. The source of the sample is a study of blood T cells in healthy people across ages. Notes on the study in general: A roughly linear age-dependent decrease characterized TCR beta diversity per million T cells. Researchers judged that diversity estimates from one million T cells fell short of true values.

These data were likewise used in another study, on T cells of mothers and their children. From that paper: Study donors consisted of three healthy Caucasian mothers and their six children.

The specimen was blood. The chain has TRBV7-2 and TRBJ1-5; possibly TRBD1 for D (6 bases). The TCR comes from a boy younger than 18 in good health. Here the CDR3 DNA reads TGTGCCAGCAGCCCTACCACAATTCCTACAGGGCTGGATCAGCCCCAGCATTTT. Encoded protein: CASSPTTIPTGLDQPQHF.